The T cell receptor beta chain under discussion was sequenced for a study of pediatric ulcerative colitis. Whole-study results and caveats: Repertoires came from total lymphocyte DNA, not specific subsets. Clonal expansions reduced rectal repertoire diversity in acute severe colitis. A couple of rectal CDR3 clonotypes occurred in all ulcerative colitis patients. Blood-rectal clonal overlap within each person was significantly higher in ulcerative colitis patients than controls.

Turning to this clone: The antigen is not known.

TCRdb keeps only in-frame clones here, not all; method: immunoSEQ multiplex PCR. The table lists tens of thousands of clones, 85% to 90% of them singletons. CDR3 size: 18 residues. Germline V gene data show CDR1 as SGHNT and CDR2 as YENEEA. Trimming removed 2 bases from V and 1 base from J; junction bases left unmatched: 8. Sample: blood. The chain links TRBV11-3 to TRBJ1-5; TRBD1 agrees at 10 bases. The receptor was derived from a boy aged 5-17 years with severe ulcerative colitis. CDR3: CASSLKTGGMVSNQPQHF. For the CDR3, the DNA is TGTGCCAGCAGCTTAAAGACAGGGGGCATGGTCAGCAATCAGCCCCAGCATTTT.